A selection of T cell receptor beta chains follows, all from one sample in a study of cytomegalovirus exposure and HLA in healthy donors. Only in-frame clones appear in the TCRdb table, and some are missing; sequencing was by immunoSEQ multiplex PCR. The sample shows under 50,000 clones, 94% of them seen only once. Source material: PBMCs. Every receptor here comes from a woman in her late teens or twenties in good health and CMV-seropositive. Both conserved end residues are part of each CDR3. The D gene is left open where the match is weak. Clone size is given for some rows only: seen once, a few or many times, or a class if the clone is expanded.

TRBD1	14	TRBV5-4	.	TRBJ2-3	CASSEPARGPTQYF	TGTGCCAGCAGCGAACCAGCCAGGGGGCCTACGCAGTATTTT
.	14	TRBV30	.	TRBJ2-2	CAWTVGTNTGELFF	TGTGCCTGGACCGTCGGGACGAACACCGGGGAGCTGTTTTTT
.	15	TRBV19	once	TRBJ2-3	CASSIYSFSTDTQYF	TGTGCCAGTAGTATTTACAGCTTTAGCACAGATACGCAGTATTTT
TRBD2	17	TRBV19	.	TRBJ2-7	CASSIATSGKFFYEQYF	TGTGCCAGTAGTATAGCTACTAGCGGGAAGTTCTTCTACGAGCAGTACTTC
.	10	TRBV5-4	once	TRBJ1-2	CAAGADGYTF	TGTGCAGCAGGGGCTGATGGCTACACCTTC
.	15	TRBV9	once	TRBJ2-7	CASSVVAGPLSEQYF	TGTGCCAGCAGCGTAGTTGCAGGGCCCCTGTCCGAGCAGTACTTC
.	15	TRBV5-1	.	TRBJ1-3	CASSSTGLAGNTIYF	TGCGCCAGCAGCTCAACAGGGCTTGCTGGAAACACCATATATTTT
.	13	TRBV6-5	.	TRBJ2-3	CASSPPPRDTQYF	TGTGCCAGCAGTCCCCCTCCGCGGGATACGCAGTATTTT
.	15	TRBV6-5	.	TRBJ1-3	CASSPGWTAGNTIYF	TGTGCCAGCAGTCCCGGGTGGACTGCTGGAAACACCATATATTTT
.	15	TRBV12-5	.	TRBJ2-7	CASALTGSGTYEQYF	TGTGCTAGTGCCCTGACGGGTTCGGGAACCTACGAGCAGTACTTC
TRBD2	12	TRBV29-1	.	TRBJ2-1	CSVEGAGIEQFF	TGCAGCGTTGAGGGAGCGGGGATAGAGCAGTTCTTC
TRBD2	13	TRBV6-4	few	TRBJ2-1	CASSDGLANEQFF	TGTGCCAGCAGTGACGGACTAGCCAATGAGCAGTTCTTC
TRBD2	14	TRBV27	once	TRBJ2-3	CASRRLASTDTQYF	TGTGCCAGCAGGAGACTAGCGAGCACAGATACGCAGTATTTT
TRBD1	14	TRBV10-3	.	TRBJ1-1	CAISDTGTGTEAFF	TGTGCCATCAGTGATACCGGGACAGGGACTGAAGCTTTCTTT
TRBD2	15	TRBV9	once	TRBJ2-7	CASSVGAGGFHEQYF	TGTGCCAGCAGCGTAGGTGCGGGAGGGTTCCACGAGCAGTACTTC
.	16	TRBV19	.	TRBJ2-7	CASSMAPGTGSYEQYF	TGTGCCAGTAGTATGGCTCCCGGGACTGGATCCTACGAGCAGTACTTC
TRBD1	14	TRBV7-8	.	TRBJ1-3	CASSLDRQGTTIYF	TGTGCCAGCAGCTTGGACAGACAGGGAACCACCATATATTTT
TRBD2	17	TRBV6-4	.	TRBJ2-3	CASSAGLAGGPTDTQYF	TGTGCCAGCAGTGCCGGACTAGCGGGAGGCCCCACAGATACGCAGTATTTT
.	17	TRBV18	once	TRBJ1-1	CASSPPLDSLGNTEAFF	TGTGCCAGCTCACCCCCCTTAGACTCGCTAGGGAACACTGAAGCTTTCTTT
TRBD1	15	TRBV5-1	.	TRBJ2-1	CASSFRTATGDEQFF	TGCGCCAGCAGCTTCAGAACGGCGACAGGGGATGAGCAGTTCTTC
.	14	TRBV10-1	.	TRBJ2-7	CASTENGALYEQYF	TGCGCCAGCACCGAGAATGGGGCTCTCTACGAGCAGTACTTC
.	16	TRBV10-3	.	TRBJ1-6	CAISESQATDNSPLHF	TGTGCCATCAGTGAGTCACAGGCAACTGATAATTCACCCCTCCACTTT
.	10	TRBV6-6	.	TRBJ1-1	CASRQVEAFF	TGTGCCAGCCGACAGGTGGAAGCTTTCTTT
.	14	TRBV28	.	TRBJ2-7	CASSLTGTAYEQYF	TGTGCCAGCAGTTTAACGGGTACGGCCTACGAGCAGTACTTC
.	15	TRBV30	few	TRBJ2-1	CAWSVWGGMGNEQFF	TGTGCCTGGAGTGTATGGGGCGGGATGGGTAATGAGCAGTTCTTC
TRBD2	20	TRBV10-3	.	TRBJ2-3	CAISEPRPSGGFTSTDTQYF	TGTGCCATCAGTGAGCCACGCCCTAGCGGAGGATTTACTAGCACAGATACGCAGTATTTT